These T cell receptor beta chains were read from a single sample in a study of Ad26.COV2.S vaccination and SARS-CoV-2 variants. Data came from immunoSEQ multiplex PCR; TCRdb stores just in-frame clones and leaves some out. The data hold hundreds of thousands of clones, with 80% to 90% observed a single time. This specimen was peripheral blood, taken in a trial of Ad26.COV2.S vaccine versus placebo. These receptors were obtained from a person between 18 and 59 years old who received the Ad26.COV2.S COVID-19 vaccine or a placebo. Each CDR3 is given with its conserved first and last residue. The D gene is left open where the match is weak. Only part of the rows carry a size: once, few, many, or a class if the clone is expanded.

>-|TRBV10-1|few|TRBJ2-7
CASSETRDHEQYF
TGCGCCAGCAGTGAGACGAGGGACCACGAGCAGTACTTC
>-|TRBV2|-|TRBJ1-3
CASSDGETGTGNTIYF
TGTGCCAGCAGTGATGGAGAAACAGGAACTGGAAACACCATATATTTT
>TRBD2|TRBV28|-|TRBJ2-7
CASSAAGRAYEQYF
TGTGCCAGCAGTGCAGCAGGGAGGGCCTACGAGCAGTACTTC
>TRBD2|TRBV5-1|-|TRBJ2-5
CASSFGLAGSQTQYF
TGCGCCAGCAGCTTTGGGCTAGCGGGTAGTCAGACCCAGTACTTC
>TRBD1|TRBV5-1|-|TRBJ1-1
CASSSIGQGRKNTEAFF
TGCGCCAGCAGCTCAATCGGACAGGGCCGAAAGAACACTGAAGCTTTCTTT
>-|TRBV25-1|-|TRBJ2-2
CASSEHTGELFF
TGTGCCAGCAGTGAACACACCGGGGAGCTGTTTTTT
>TRBD2|TRBV7-2|-|TRBJ2-3
CASSLDPLAGGFTDTQYF
TGTGCCAGCAGCTTAGATCCCCTAGCGGGGGGATTCACAGATACGCAGTATTTT
>-|TRBV9|once|TRBJ2-7
CASNYGRCEQYF
TGTGCCAGCAATTACGGACGGTGCGAGCAGTACTTC
>-|TRBV28|-|TRBJ1-4
CASSLLGTNEKLFF
TGTGCCAGCAGTTTATTAGGGACTAATGAAAAACTGTTTTTT
>TRBD1|TRBV7-2|few|TRBJ2-2
CASSLGPGQGADGELFF
TGTGCCAGCAGCTTGGGTCCGGGACAGGGGGCGGACGGGGAGCTGTTTTTT